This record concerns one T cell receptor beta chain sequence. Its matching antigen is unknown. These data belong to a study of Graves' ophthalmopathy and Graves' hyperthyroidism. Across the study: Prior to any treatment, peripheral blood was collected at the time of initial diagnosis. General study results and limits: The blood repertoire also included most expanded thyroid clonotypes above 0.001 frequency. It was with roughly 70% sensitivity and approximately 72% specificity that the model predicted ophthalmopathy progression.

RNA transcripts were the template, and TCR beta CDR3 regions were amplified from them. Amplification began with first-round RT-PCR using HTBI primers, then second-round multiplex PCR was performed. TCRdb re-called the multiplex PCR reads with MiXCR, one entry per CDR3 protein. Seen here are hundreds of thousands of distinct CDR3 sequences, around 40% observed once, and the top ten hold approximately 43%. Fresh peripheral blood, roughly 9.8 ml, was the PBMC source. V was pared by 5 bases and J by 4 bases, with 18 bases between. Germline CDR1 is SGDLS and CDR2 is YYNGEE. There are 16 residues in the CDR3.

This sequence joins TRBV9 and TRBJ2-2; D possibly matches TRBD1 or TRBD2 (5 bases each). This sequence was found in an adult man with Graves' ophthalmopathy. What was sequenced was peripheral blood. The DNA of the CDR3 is TGTGCCAGCAGTTACGAGGGGCGTGCGGTCACCGGGGAGCTGTTTTTT. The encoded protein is CASSYEGRAVTGELFF.